The rows below give T cell receptor beta chains drawn from one sample of a study of blood T cells in healthy people across ages. From the 5' RACE reads, TCRdb called clonotypes with MiXCR, one entry per CDR3 protein. This table has about 1.8 million distinct CDR3 sequences, around 50% appearing once. The source material was blood. The source of these receptors is a woman in her thirties or forties in good health. Both conserved end residues are trimmed from each CDR3.

v_call: TRBV7-9
j_call: TRBJ2-1
cdr3_length: 11
cdr3_aa: ASRSQRGNEQF

v_call: TRBV20-1
j_call: TRBJ1-6
cdr3_length: 10
cdr3_aa: SATGGNSPLH

v_call: TRBV4-2
j_call: TRBJ2-3
cdr3_length: 14
cdr3_aa: ASSHPGLANTDTQY

v_call: TRBV20-1
j_call: TRBJ2-5
cdr3_length: 12
cdr3_aa: SASLTGAKQTQY

v_call: TRBV15
j_call: TRBJ2-7
cdr3_length: 14
cdr3_aa: AISRVAGEGSYEQY

v_call: TRBV5-1
j_call: TRBJ2-3
cdr3_length: 12
cdr3_aa: ASILDGRRDTRY

v_call: TRBV7-2
j_call: TRBJ2-3
cdr3_length: 13
cdr3_aa: ASSNQVSLTDTQY

v_call: TRBV20-1
j_call: TRBJ2-7
cdr3_length: 11
cdr3_aa: SARLAGGGEQY

v_call: TRBV15
j_call: TRBJ2-5
cdr3_length: 13
cdr3_aa: ATGRGRTDQETQY

v_call: TRBV7-2
j_call: TRBJ2-1
cdr3_length: 12
cdr3_aa: ASSLAWTSNEQF

v_call: TRBV20-1
j_call: TRBJ2-1
cdr3_length: 13
cdr3_aa: SAKRGGFSYNEQF

v_call: TRBV5-1
j_call: TRBJ2-7
cdr3_length: 13
cdr3_aa: ASSLVLGPSYEQY

v_call: TRBV28
j_call: TRBJ2-1
cdr3_length: 11
cdr3_aa: ASGGAPYNEQF

v_call: TRBV2
j_call: TRBJ2-1
cdr3_length: 13
cdr3_aa: ASSARTGSYNEQF

v_call: TRBV3-1
j_call: TRBJ2-3
cdr3_length: 11
cdr3_aa: ASSQAIPDTQY

v_call: TRBV6-5
j_call: TRBJ2-1
cdr3_length: 14
cdr3_aa: ASSYYAGTSGNEQF

v_call: TRBV7-2
j_call: TRBJ2-1
cdr3_length: 13
cdr3_aa: ASSLGGTQYNEQF

v_call: TRBV7-9
j_call: TRBJ2-1
cdr3_length: 14
cdr3_aa: ASSYARGTSNNEQF

v_call: TRBV20-1
j_call: TRBJ2-1
cdr3_length: 14
cdr3_aa: SAFSSPGLRRNERF

v_call: TRBV2
j_call: TRBJ1-4
cdr3_length: 13
cdr3_aa: ASSATGTGGEKLF

v_call: TRBV10-1
j_call: TRBJ2-6
cdr3_length: 16
cdr3_aa: ASSESRAVLSGANVLT

v_call: TRBV6-6
j_call: TRBJ1-4
cdr3_length: 11
cdr3_aa: ASSSQEEEKLF

v_call: TRBV5-1
j_call: TRBJ1-2
cdr3_length: 10
cdr3_aa: ASSVDRDGYI

v_call: TRBV19
j_call: TRBJ2-7
cdr3_length: 13
cdr3_aa: ASSIRGREPYEQY

v_call: TRBV7-2
j_call: TRBJ2-1
cdr3_length: 12
cdr3_aa: ASRYTRGQETQF

v_call: TRBV10-3
j_call: TRBJ2-3
cdr3_length: 13
cdr3_aa: AISETLAVSDTQY

v_call: TRBV10-3
j_call: TRBJ2-7
cdr3_length: 12
cdr3_aa: AISASGGAYEQY

v_call: TRBV9
j_call: -
cdr3_length: 14
cdr3_aa: ASSGGGDEIQETQY

v_call: TRBV10-3
j_call: TRBJ2-5
cdr3_length: 11
cdr3_aa: AIMEQGKETQY

v_call: TRBV5-1
j_call: TRBJ2-6
cdr3_length: 20
cdr3_aa: ASRDLGGRVPIVSSGANVLT

v_call: TRBV7-2
j_call: TRBJ2-7
cdr3_length: 14
cdr3_aa: ASSLVRSGGAYEQY

v_call: TRBV20-1
j_call: TRBJ2-3
cdr3_length: 11
cdr3_aa: SFYSGVTDTQY

v_call: TRBV7-2
j_call: TRBJ1-2
cdr3_length: 17
cdr3_aa: ASSLGSWGGVTANYGYT

v_call: TRBV20-1
j_call: TRBJ2-3
cdr3_length: 14
cdr3_aa: SARGGGRALTDTQY

v_call: TRBV9
j_call: TRBJ1-5
cdr3_length: 13
cdr3_aa: ASSVGNSLNQPQH

v_call: TRBV3-1
j_call: TRBJ2-3
cdr3_length: 17
cdr3_aa: ASSCDHPRRGSGTDTQY

v_call: TRBV7-9
j_call: TRBJ2-1
cdr3_length: 13
cdr3_aa: ASSLVTPVENEQF

v_call: TRBV27
j_call: TRBJ1-1
cdr3_length: 13
cdr3_aa: ASSFAFGLHTEAF

v_call: TRBV27
j_call: TRBJ2-7
cdr3_length: 10
cdr3_aa: ATRSGSYEQY

v_call: TRBV6-6
j_call: TRBJ2-1
cdr3_length: 14
cdr3_aa: ASSLAGYSSYNEQF

v_call: TRBV5-1
j_call: TRBJ1-2
cdr3_length: 14
cdr3_aa: ASSLDRGQPPYGYT

v_call: TRBV3-1
j_call: TRBJ2-1
cdr3_length: 13
cdr3_aa: ASSQGGLSFNEQF

v_call: TRBV12-3/TRBV12-4
j_call: TRBJ2-1
cdr3_length: 12
cdr3_aa: ASSFLAGYNEQF

v_call: TRBV7-9
j_call: TRBJ2-7
cdr3_length: 11
cdr3_aa: ASSGRMGGEQY

v_call: TRBV7-9
j_call: TRBJ2-3
cdr3_length: 12
cdr3_aa: ASSVSGKTDTQY

v_call: TRBV5-5
j_call: TRBJ1-4
cdr3_length: 12
cdr3_aa: ASSLEWGNEKLF

v_call: TRBV24-1
j_call: TRBJ2-4
cdr3_length: 14
cdr3_aa: ATSAGTARAKNIQY

v_call: TRBV7-2
j_call: TRBJ1-2
cdr3_length: 12
cdr3_aa: ASSHRTGDNGYT

v_call: TRBV7-2
j_call: TRBJ2-2
cdr3_length: 14
cdr3_aa: ASSSRQGRNTGELF

v_call: TRBV4-3
j_call: TRBJ2-1
cdr3_length: 13
cdr3_aa: ASSQVKSGYNEQF

v_call: TRBV28
j_call: TRBJ2-7
cdr3_length: 14
cdr3_aa: ASSLETGTVSYEQY

v_call: TRBV5-5
j_call: TRBJ2-3
cdr3_length: 15
cdr3_aa: ASSFVGRRTSTDTQY

v_call: TRBV28
j_call: TRBJ1-6
cdr3_length: 13
cdr3_aa: ASSQKSELGSPLH

v_call: TRBV28
j_call: TRBJ1-1
cdr3_length: 12
cdr3_aa: ASRPKWGNTEAF